The 28 T cell receptor beta chains reported below all come from one sample, sequenced in a study of cytomegalovirus exposure and HLA in healthy donors. The primer mix had 60 Vbeta and 13 Jbeta primers. Some clones are missing from TCRdb's copy, which holds only in-frame ones; the method was immunoSEQ multiplex PCR. The sample holds about 110,000 clones, around three quarters seen once. Sequenced sample: PBMCs. The receptors were sampled from a man in his thirties or forties in good health and CMV-seronegative.

The chain carries TRBV18 and TRBJ1-1, with D possibly TRBD1 on 6 matching bases. The germline V gene has CDR1 KGHSH and CDR2 LQKENI. The CDR3 length is 17 residues. V lost 3 bases and J 1 base, leaving 18 bases between the germline ends. CDR3 coding DNA: TGTGCCAGCTCACCCCCACAGGGCAGGACACCGAACACTGAAGCTTTCTTT. Translating gives CASSPPQGRTPNTEAFF.

This clone was seen only a few times. This rearrangement joins TRBV19 to TRBJ1-1; the D gene is possibly TRBD1 (5 bases). Germline V CDR1 and CDR2: LNHDA, SQIVND (reference sequence). CDR3 length: 12 amino acids. Trimming took off 3 bases at V and 5 bases at J, with 7 bases between the two ends. CDR3 amino acids: CASSMGGTEAFF. CDR3 bases: TGTGCCAGTAGTATGGGGGGGACTGAAGCTTTCTTT.

Only a few counts were recorded for this clone. J is TRBJ1-1 and V is TRBV10-2; D remains unclear. Looked up from germline, CDR1 is WSHSY and CDR2 is SAAADI. This CDR3 region has 12 residues. Trimming stripped 8 bases from V and 0 bases from J, with 7 bases between. The CDR3 DNA reads as TGCGCCAGCGGGCTCATGAACACTGAAGCTTTCTTT. Its translation is CASGLMNTEAFF.

This clone was found a few times. CDR3 region: CASREGYAFF. In nucleotides, the CDR3 is TGTGCCAGCAGGGAGGGGTATGCTTTCTTT. The genes are TRBV6-1 and TRBJ1-1; maybe TRBD1 (5 bases). Per the germline V gene, CDR1 is MNHNS and CDR2 is SASEGT. This CDR3 comprises 10 residues. Between the trimmed V and J ends, which lost 6 bases and 11 bases, there was a span of 10 bases.

V usage is TRBV27 and J usage is TRBJ2-5; maybe TRBD2 (6 bases). The V gene lost 8 bases and the J gene lost 7 bases, with 14 bases spanning the gap. CDR1 is MNHEY, CDR2 SMNVEV, per germline (reference sequence). The CDR3 loop spans 12 amino acids. CDR3 amino acids: CASGTLTTTQYF. The CDR3 DNA reads TGTGCCAGCGGGACTCTGACTACGACCCAGTACTTC.

This chain connects TRBV19 to TRBJ2-5; 8 positions match TRBD2. The DNA end is a closer match to TRBJ2-7, so the J assignment may be wrong. Per germline, CDR1 LNHDA and CDR2 SQIVND (reference sequence). The CDR3 loop spans 14 amino acids. The CDR3 is CASSIREGTYEQYF. CDR3 DNA: TGTGCCAGTAGTATTCGGGAGGGCACCTACGAGCAGTACTTC.

The rearrangement uses TRBV7-2 and TRBJ2-7; no clear D gene. Germline V gives CDR1 SGHTA, CDR2 FQGNSA. The CDR3 is made up of 15 amino acids. V was clipped by 4 bases and J by 2 bases, with 15 bases between them. For the CDR3, the DNA is TGTGCCAGCAGCTCCCAGGCCTACCAAACCTACGAGCAGTACTTC. Translating it yields CASSSQAYQTYEQYF.

V and J are TRBV7-8 and TRBJ2-7; D is ambiguous. The CDR3 is 17 amino acids. V gave up 1 base and J gave up 1 base, with 17 bases separating them. The V gene's germline CDR1 is SGHVS and CDR2 FQNEAQ. The CDR3 DNA sequence: TGTGCCAGCAGCTTAGTACCCGCCAGCGTGGTATCCTACGAGCAGTACTTC. This encodes CASSLVPASVVSYEQYF.

The rearrangement joins TRBV7-2 to TRBJ1-2, with 7 bases aligning to TRBD1. This CDR3 is 15 amino acids long. From germline, CDR1 is SGHTA and CDR2 FQGNSA. V trimming: 4 bases; J trimming: 4 bases; junction bases outside the gene matches: 9. The CDR3 is CASSSVGTAGYGYTF. The CDR3 nucleotides are TGTGCCAGCAGCTCCGTAGGGACAGCGGGCTATGGCTACACCTTC.

This rearrangement joins TRBV27 to TRBJ2-7, with a weak D call TRBD1 (6 bases). V was trimmed by 2 bases and J by 0 bases, leaving 20 bases between them. Per the germline V gene, CDR1 is MNHEY and CDR2 is SMNVEV (reference sequence). CDR3 length equals 18 residues. The CDR3 DNA reads as TGTGCCAGCAGTTTAAGGGTCATCCAGGGACACAGCTCCTACGAGCAGTACTTC. Its protein is CASSLRVIQGHSSYEQYF.

V and J are TRBV4-1 and TRBJ1-2, with 8 bases identical to TRBD1. Germline V gives CDR1 MGHRA, CDR2 YSYEKL. The CDR3 has 15 amino acids. The V gene end was trimmed by 4 bases and the J gene end by 4 bases; junction bases not matched to a gene: 8. The CDR3 DNA reads as TGCGCCAGCAGCCGCGGACCAGGGGGCAGCTATGGCTACACCTTC. Its protein product is CASSRGPGGSYGYTF.

This clone was detected only a few times. Distinct nucleotide sequences in the sample also encode this CDR3. This chain uses TRBV6-5 with TRBJ2-1; TRBD2 is a possible D gene (6 bases). This CDR3 is 16 amino acids long. Germline V gene lookup returns CDR1 MNHEY and CDR2 SVGAGI. Trimming pared 0 bases from V and 2 bases from J, leaving 11 bases between. CDR3 protein: CASSYSSAGPYNEQFF. CDR3 DNA: TGTGCCAGCAGTTACTCGTCAGCGGGCCCCTACAATGAGCAGTTCTTC.

This clone has a single count. The chain links TRBV4-1 to TRBJ2-7, with TRBD1 as a possible D gene (5 bases). The CDR3 is made up of 14 amino acids. V lost 2 bases, J lost 2 bases, and 10 bases lay in between. Germline V gives CDR1 MGHRA, CDR2 YSYEKL. The CDR3 bases are TGCGCCAGCAGCCAAATGGACACGACCTACGAGCAGTACTTC. It is translated as CASSQMDTTYEQYF.

This rearrangement joins TRBV2 to TRBJ1-2; 7 positions match TRBD1. V lost 7 bases and J lost 4; bases outside the gene matches: 9. The CDR3 contains 14 residues. Germline V gene lookup returns CDR1 SNHLY and CDR2 FYNNEI. CDR3 protein: CASTRGRGTYGYTF. CDR3 nucleotides: TGTGCCAGCACAAGGGGGCGGGGAACCTATGGCTACACCTTC. The whole variable domain, remainder taken from reference TRBV2 and TRBJ1-2, is EPEVTQTPSHQVTQMGQEVILRCVPISNHLYFYWYRQILGQKVEFLVSFYNNEISEKSEIFDDQFSVERPDGSNFTLKIRSTKLEDSAMYFCASTRGRGTYGYTFGSGTRLTVV.

The chain recombines TRBV25-1 with TRBJ1-6; D not resolved. This CDR3 region has 14 residues. V was shortened by 9 bases and J by 1 base, with 10 bases between the two germline ends. The germline CDR1 and CDR2 sequences are MGHDK and SYGVNS. The CDR3 sequence is CASGGISYNSPLHF. CDR3 DNA sequence: TGTGCCAGTGGAGGGATTTCCTATAATTCACCCCTCCACTTT.

The J gene is TRBJ2-3, the V gene TRBV7-2; D is possibly TRBD2 (6 bases). Germline values: CDR1 SGHTA, CDR2 FQGNSA. This CDR3 spans 16 amino acids. Trimming cost V 1 base and J 0 bases, with 11 bases left between them. The CDR3 loop is CASSLVGGTSTDTQYF. In DNA form, the CDR3 reads TGTGCCAGCAGCTTAGTGGGGGGAACTAGCACAGATACGCAGTATTTT.

The genes are TRBV7-2 and TRBJ2-2; TRBD2 matches at 11 bases. The CDR3 is made up of 18 amino acids. V lost 5 bases and J lost 4; bases outside the gene matches: 12. In germline, CDR1 is SGHTA, CDR2 FQGNSA. CDR3 amino acids: CASSPPLAGGPGTGELFF. CDR3 nucleotides: TGTGCCAGCAGCCCCCCTTTAGCGGGGGGGCCGGGCACCGGGGAGCTGTTTTTT. Together with reference TRBV7-2 and TRBJ2-2, the CDR3 gives the full variable domain: GAGVSQSPSNKVTEKGKDVELRCDPISGHTALYWYRQSLGQGLEFLIYFQGNSAPDKSGLPSDRFSAERTGGSVSTLTIQRTQQEDSAVYLCASSPPLAGGPGTGELFFGEGSRLTVL.

The chain couples TRBV30 to TRBJ2-1, with 12 bases aligning to TRBD1. The CDR3 runs 16 residues. Germline V gene lookup returns CDR1 GTSNPN and CDR2 SVGIG (reference sequence). The V and J ends lost 2 bases and 8 bases, in that order; junction bases with no gene match: 10. The CDR3 region is CAWSIGTGGGFDEQFF. CDR3 DNA sequence: TGTGCCTGGAGTATCGGGACAGGGGGCGGGTTCGATGAGCAGTTCTTC.

This clone was seen a handful of times. The chain couples TRBV11-2 to TRBJ2-2; tentatively, D is TRBD2 (6 bases). The V gene lost 6 bases and the J gene lost 6 bases, with 17 bases spanning the gap. The CDR3 sequence is 15 residues long. Germline values: CDR1 SGHAT, CDR2 FQNNGV. The chain's CDR3 is CASRVRGTRSGELFF. CDR3 bases: TGTGCCAGCAGGGTAAGAGGGACTCGGTCCGGGGAGCTGTTTTTT.

The chain carries TRBV5-1 and TRBJ2-2, with 10 nucleotides matching TRBD1. The V gene end was trimmed by 3 bases and the J gene end by 2 bases; junction bases not matched to a gene: 4. The CDR3 sequence is 16 residues long. Germline values: CDR1 SGHRS, CDR2 YFSETQ. CDR3 DNA sequence: TGCGCCAGCAGCTGGACAGGGGGTGACAACACCGGGGAGCTGTTTTTT. Its translation is CASSWTGGDNTGELFF.

This clone was seen just once. V and J are TRBV11-2 and TRBJ2-7, with a possible D match to TRBD2 (5 bases). V was shortened by 5 bases and J by 5 bases, with 16 bases between the two germline ends. Germline loops: CDR1 SGHAT, CDR2 FQNNGV. This CDR3 is 14 amino acids long. The CDR3 region is CASSPWTGRDEQYF. CDR3 DNA sequence: TGTGCCAGCAGCCCCTGGACTGGTCGCGACGAGCAGTACTTC. The full variable domain, completed using reference TRBV11-2 and TRBJ2-7, is EAGVAQSPRYKIIEKRQSVAFWCNPISGHATLYWYQQILGQGPKLLIQFQNNGVVDDSQLPKDRFSAERLKGVDSTLKIQPAKLEDSAVYLCASSPWTGRDEQYFGPGTRLTVT.

This clone was counted a few times. V and J are TRBV5-1 and TRBJ2-7; 10 positions agree with TRBD2. With 3 bases clipped from V and 7 bases from J, the junction kept 4 bases outside the gene matches. Germline CDR1 reads SGHRS; CDR2 reads YFSETQ. The CDR3 extends over 13 amino acids. The DNA of the CDR3 is TGCGCCAGCAGCTCTAGCGGGAGTCGAGAGCAGTACTTC. It codes for CASSSSGSREQYF.

This clone was observed once. This rearrangement joins TRBV2 to TRBJ1-6; no clear D. Germline assignment: CDR1 SNHLY and CDR2 FYNNEI. The CDR3 runs 14 residues. Between the trimmed V and J ends, which lost 4 bases and 7 bases, there was a span of 11 bases. CDR3 nucleotides: TGTGCCAGCAGTGGCGGGAGGGTAAATTCACCCCTCCACTTT. Residues: CASSGGRVNSPLHF.

The chain has TRBV18 and TRBJ2-1; tentative D call: TRBD2 (6 bases). The CDR3 has 16 amino acids. Germline loops: CDR1 KGHSH, CDR2 LQKENI. V was cut by 6 bases and J by 3 bases, with 18 bases left in between. CDR3 bases: TGTGCCAGCTCCCCTTCATTACAGGACTACTACAATGAGCAGTTCTTC. It encodes CASSPSLQDYYNEQFF.

The V and J genes are TRBV6-6 and TRBJ2-5; the match to TRBD1 covers 10 bases. The J call could be wrong; TRBJ2-7 is a better fit for the DNA end. This CDR3 region has 15 residues. Germline values: CDR1 MNHNY, CDR2 SVGAGI (reference sequence). The CDR3 region is CASRAPGQGFYEQYF. The DNA for the CDR3 is TGTGCCAGCAGGGCTCCGGGACAGGGGTTTTACGAGCAGTACTTC.

The chain carries TRBV19 and TRBJ2-5; 7 nucleotides align to TRBD2. Germline V gives CDR1 LNHDA, CDR2 SQIVND (reference sequence). The CDR3 covers 13 residues. Trimming took 5 bases from V and 1 from J; bases not matched to a gene: 1. This CDR3 reads CASSSSGQETQYF. Written as DNA, the CDR3 is TGTGCCAGTAGTTCTAGCGGCCAAGAGACCCAGTACTTC.

The chain recombines TRBV28 with TRBJ2-6, with a possible D match to TRBD2 (6 bases). This CDR3 has 17 residues. The V gene lost 4 bases and the J gene lost 0 bases, with 13 bases spanning the gap. Germline CDR1 is MDHEN and CDR2 is SYDVKM. CDR3 region: CASSSNSGSSGANVLTF. The CDR3 DNA reads as TGTGCCAGCAGTTCCAATAGCGGATCCTCTGGGGCCAACGTCCTGACTTTC.

This chain uses TRBV5-1 with TRBJ1-1; D unresolved. CDR3 length equals 13 residues. V was cut by 4 bases and J by 3 bases, with 10 bases left in between. Germline CDR1 is SGHRS and CDR2 is YFSETQ. Here the CDR3 reads CASSSVGDTEAFF. CDR3 nucleotides: TGCGCCAGCAGCAGCGTAGGCGACACTGAAGCTTTCTTT.